This TCR beta chain appears in the sequencing data of a study of graft-versus-host responses after intestinal transplantation. Across the whole study: All recipients were given anti-thymocyte globulin induction, and tacrolimus and steroids were then administered for 2 to 4 years.

Libraries were prepared by immunoSEQ multiplex PCR; TCRdb keeps only in-frame clonotypes and omits some of them. The sample gives approximately 97,000 clones, 90% to 95% of which show up once; over 0.15% is in the top ten. In regard to this clone: The antigen remains unidentified.

V lost 3 bases, J lost 7 bases, and 7 bases stayed unmatched. This CDR3 comprises 15 residues. Germline V CDR1 and CDR2: KGHSH, LQKENI. The chain combines TRBV18 with TRBJ2-7; 12 bases match TRBD1. The clonotype comes from a human donor who was the organ donor for an intestinal transplant. Source: unstimulated CD4+ T cells sorted from spleen or lymph node cells, taken before transplant. The chain's CDR3 is CASSPPGTGGPEQYF. DNA for the CDR3: TGTGCCAGCTCACCTCCCGGGACAGGGGGCCCTGAGCAGTACTTC.